A single sample gave rise to the 5 T cell receptor beta chains below, sequenced in a study of identical twins. TCRdb called the 5' RACE reads again in MiXCR, with one record for every CDR3 protein. The table records 150,000 or so distinct CDR3 sequences, roughly 3.2% of them present only once. The sequencing input was memory T cells sorted from blood. The receptors shown here come from a man between 18 and 35 years old in good health.

This clonotype was seen ten or more times. V gene TRBV6-1 combines with J gene TRBJ2-1; possible D gene TRBD1, 6 bases. The CDR3 contains 16 residues. V lost 3 bases to trimming and J lost 0 bases, with 12 bases between them. Germline values: CDR1 MNHNS, CDR2 SASEGT. The CDR3 reads CASSETRGSSYNEQFF. The DNA for the CDR3 is TGTGCCAGCAGTGAGACAAGGGGGAGCTCCTACAATGAGCAGTTCTTC.

Ten or more counts support this clonotype. The chain recombines TRBV6-2 or TRBV6-3 with TRBJ2-5; 10 nucleotides agree with TRBD2. Germline V gene data show CDR1 as MNHEY and CDR2 as SVGEGT. The CDR3 is made up of 19 amino acids. V dropped 5 bases and J dropped 0; count of bases not matched to a gene: 15. The chain's CDR3 is CASSSPRLSGRSYQETQYF. The CDR3 DNA is TGTGCCAGCAGTAGCCCCCGTCTTAGCGGGAGGTCGTACCAAGAGACCCAGTACTTC.

This clonotype was recorded at least ten times. The V and J genes are TRBV20-1 and TRBJ1-4; maybe TRBD1 (5 bases). V lost 6 bases to trimming and J lost 8 bases, with 16 bases between them. The germline V gene encodes CDR1 DFQATT and CDR2 SNEGSKA (reference sequence). The CDR3 sequence is 13 residues long. The CDR3 DNA reads TGCAGTGCCCTAGGGGTAAACGACGAAAAACTGTTTTTT. Its translation: CSALGVNDEKLFF.

The sample holds many counts of this clonotype. The chain couples TRBV11-2 to TRBJ1-2; 12 nucleotides agree with TRBD1. V shed 4 bases and J 8 bases; nucleotides not matched to a gene: 8. The germline gives CDR1 SGHAT, CDR2 FQNNGV. This CDR3 region has 15 residues. Here the CDR3 reads CASSWGTGGLSGYTF. The CDR3 DNA sequence: TGTGCCAGCAGCTGGGGGACAGGGGGCTTGAGCGGCTACACCTTC. Combining the CDR3 with reference TRBV11-2 and TRBJ1-2 gives the whole variable domain EAGVAQSPRYKIIEKRQSVAFWCNPISGHATLYWYQQILGQGPKLLIQFQNNGVVDDSQLPKDRFSAERLKGVDSTLKIQPAKLEDSAVYLCASSWGTGGLSGYTFGSGTRLTVV.

This clonotype was seen at least ten times. The rearrangement joins TRBV3-1 to TRBJ2-3, with D unclear. This CDR3 is built from 13 residues. V was trimmed by 4 bases and J by 4 bases, leaving 9 bases between them. Germline CDR1 is LGHDT and CDR2 is YNNKEL (reference sequence). The CDR3 bases are TGTGCCAGCAGCCCTCGGAGCGCAGATACGCAGTATTTT. Its translation: CASSPRSADTQYF.